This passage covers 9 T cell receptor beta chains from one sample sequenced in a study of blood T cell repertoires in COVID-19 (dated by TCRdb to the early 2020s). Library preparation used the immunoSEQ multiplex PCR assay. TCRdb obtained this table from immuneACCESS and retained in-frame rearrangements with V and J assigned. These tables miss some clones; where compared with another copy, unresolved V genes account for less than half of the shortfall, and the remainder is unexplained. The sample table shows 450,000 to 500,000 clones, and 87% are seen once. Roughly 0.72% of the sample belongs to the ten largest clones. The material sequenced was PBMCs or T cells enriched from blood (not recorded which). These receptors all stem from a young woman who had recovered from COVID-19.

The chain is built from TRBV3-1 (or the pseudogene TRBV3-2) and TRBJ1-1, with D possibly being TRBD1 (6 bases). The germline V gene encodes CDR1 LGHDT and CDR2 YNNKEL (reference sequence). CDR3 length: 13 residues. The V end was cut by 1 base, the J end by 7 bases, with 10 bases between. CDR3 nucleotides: TGTGCCAGCAGCCAAGGGGGGCAGGGTGAAGCTTTCTTT. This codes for CASSQGGQGEAFF.

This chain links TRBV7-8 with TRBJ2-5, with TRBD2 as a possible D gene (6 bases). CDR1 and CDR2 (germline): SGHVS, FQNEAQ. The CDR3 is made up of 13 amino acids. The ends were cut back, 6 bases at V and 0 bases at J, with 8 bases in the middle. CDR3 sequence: CASRGLYQETQYF. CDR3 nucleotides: TGTGCCAGCAGGGGACTTTACCAAGAGACCCAGTACTTC.

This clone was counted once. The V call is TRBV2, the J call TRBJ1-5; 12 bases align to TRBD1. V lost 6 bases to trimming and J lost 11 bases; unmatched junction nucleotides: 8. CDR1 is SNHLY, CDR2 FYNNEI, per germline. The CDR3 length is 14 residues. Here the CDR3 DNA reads TGTGCCAGCAGAGCCGGGACAGGGGGCTGGGCCCAGCATTTT. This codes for CASRAGTGGWAQHF.

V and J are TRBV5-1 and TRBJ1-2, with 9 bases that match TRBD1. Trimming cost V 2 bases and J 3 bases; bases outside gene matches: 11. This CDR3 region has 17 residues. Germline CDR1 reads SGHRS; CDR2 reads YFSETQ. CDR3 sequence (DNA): TGCGCCAGCAGCTTTCTCGTCCGGGACAGGGTTGACTATGGCTACACCTTC. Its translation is CASSFLVRDRVDYGYTF. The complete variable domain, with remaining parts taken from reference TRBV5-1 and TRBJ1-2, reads KAGVTQTPRYLIKTRGQQVTLSCSPISGHRSVSWYQQTPGQGLQFLFEYFSETQRNKGNFPGRFSGRQFSNSRSEMNVSTLELGDSALYLCASSFLVRDRVDYGYTFGSGTRLTVV.

In nucleotides, the CDR3 is TGTGCCAGCAGCCCGCTCATCTTCCTAGACAACATTCAGTACTTC. Translation: CASSPLIFLDNIQYF. The chain uses TRBV5-8 and TRBJ2-4; D remains ambiguous. The CDR3 runs to 15 residues. Germline CDR1 SGHTS, CDR2 YDEGEE. Trimming pared 4 bases from V and 7 bases from J, leaving 18 bases between.

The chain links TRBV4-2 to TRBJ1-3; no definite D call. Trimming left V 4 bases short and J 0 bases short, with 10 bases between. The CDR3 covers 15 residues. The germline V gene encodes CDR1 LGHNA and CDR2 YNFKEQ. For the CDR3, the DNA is TGTGCCAGCAGCCCTATAACGGGCTCTGGAAACACCATATATTTT. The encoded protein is CASSPITGSGNTIYF.

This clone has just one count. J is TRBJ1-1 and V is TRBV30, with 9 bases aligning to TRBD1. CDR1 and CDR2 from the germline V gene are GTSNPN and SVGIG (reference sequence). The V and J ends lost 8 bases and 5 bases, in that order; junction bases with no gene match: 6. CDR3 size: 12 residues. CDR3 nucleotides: TGTGCCCGGACAGGGGTAGGAACTGAAGCTTTCTTT. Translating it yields CARTGVGTEAFF.

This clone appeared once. DNA for the CDR3: TGTGCCAGCAGGGGGGGGTGGGCCTACGAGCAGTACTTC. Encoded protein: CASRGGWAYEQYF. This rearrangement joins TRBV28 to TRBJ2-7, with TRBD2 matching 7 bases. V shed 6 bases, J shed 2 bases, and the junction held 4 bases outside the gene matches. The CDR3 has 13 residues. Germline loops: CDR1 MDHEN, CDR2 SYDVKM.

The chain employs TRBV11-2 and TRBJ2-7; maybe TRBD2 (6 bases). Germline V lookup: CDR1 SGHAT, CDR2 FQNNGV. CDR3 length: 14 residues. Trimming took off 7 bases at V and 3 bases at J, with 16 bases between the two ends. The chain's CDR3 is CASTRLGYGYEQYF. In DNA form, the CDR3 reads TGTGCCAGCACTCGACTAGGGTACGGCTACGAGCAGTACTTC. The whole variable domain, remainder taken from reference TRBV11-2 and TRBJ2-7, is EAGVAQSPRYKIIEKRQSVAFWCNPISGHATLYWYQQILGQGPKLLIQFQNNGVVDDSQLPKDRFSAERLKGVDSTLKIQPAKLEDSAVYLCASTRLGYGYEQYFGPGTRLTVT.